This T cell receptor beta chain was retrieved from a study of blood T cell repertoires in COVID-19. For the study at large: Collection of acute and convalescent COVID-19 samples took place in the United States, Italy and Spain. Sources were T cells, B-cell-depleted T cells, or PBMCs; the material itself was cDNA or gDNA.

J lost 6 bases, V lost 2 bases, and 8 bases had no gene match. The CDR3 has 16 amino acids. From germline, CDR1 is ENHRY and CDR2 SYGVKD. Methods used by the authors: Estimation of nucleated cell counts was performed using reference gene primer amplification. Sequenced by immunoSEQ multiplex PCR; TCRdb stores in-frame clones only, minus some. The DNA gave D and trimming, while V, J and clone size come from that table. The sample carries approximately 180,000 clones, 80% to 90% recorded once. What was sequenced was peripheral blood. This clonotype was sampled from a man between 60 and 75 years old with acute or convalescent COVID-19. This chain uses TRBV10-3 with TRBJ2-7; 12 bases match TRBD1. CDR3 loop: CAISEQGQGARGEQYF. DNA for the CDR3: TGTGCCATCAGTGAGCAGGGACAGGGGGCCCGGGGCGAGCAGTACTTC.